The source of this T cell receptor beta chain is a study of brain T cells in children with intractable seizures. Study-wide findings and caveats: Pre-surgery blood may have been undersampled, hiding some clones.

The length of the CDR3 is 17 residues. The trim removed 5 bases at V and 4 bases at J, leaving 12 bases unmatched. The V gene's germline CDR1 is SGHTA and CDR2 FQGNSA. Here immunoSEQ multiplex PCR was the method, and the copy in TCRdb shows in-frame clones only, minus some. The profile shows roughly 80,000 clones, around nine tenths of them singletons. The sequenced cases were selected for having the highest brain T cell transcript signatures. Pre-surgery treatment included at least one anti-epileptic drug. A word on this clone: The antigen is not known.

The V gene is TRBV7-2, the J gene TRBJ2-1; TRBD2 aligns across 9 bases. This specimen consisted of peripheral blood, obtained at surgery. The origin of this receptor is a girl aged 2 to 9 with Rasmussen encephalitis and intractable seizures. CDR3 amino acids: CASSKTRAGGRYNEQFF. CDR3 nucleotides: TGTGCCAGCAGCAAAACGCGAGCGGGAGGAAGGTACAATGAGCAGTTCTTC. Full variable domain (remainder filled in from reference TRBV7-2 and TRBJ2-1): GAGVSQSPSNKVTEKGKDVELRCDPISGHTALYWYRQSLGQGLEFLIYFQGNSAPDKSGLPSDRFSAERTGGSVSTLTIQRTQQEDSAVYLCASSKTRAGGRYNEQFFGPGTRLTVL.